This is a list of T cell receptor beta chains from one sample in a study of graft-versus-host responses after intestinal transplantation. The data were produced by immunoSEQ multiplex PCR, yet TCRdb's version contains in-frame clones alone and is incomplete. The data hold tens of thousands of clones, with 75% to 90% observed a single time. These receptors' targets are unknown. The material sequenced was unstimulated CD4+ T cells sorted from spleen or lymph node cells, taken before intestinal transplant. Receptor source: a human donor who received an intestinal transplant. Each CDR3 is given with its conserved first and last residue. A D gene is named only where the DNA matches it firmly. Clone size is stated in some rows and not others, as once, few, many or a class when expanded.

j_call d_call clone_size v_call cdr3_aa cdr3_nt
TRBJ1-1 TRBD1 NA TRBV25-1 CASRGDEGARTEAFF TGTGCCAGCAGGGGAGATGAGGGGGCGCGGACTGAAGCTTTCTTT
TRBJ2-2 TRBD2 NA TRBV6-6 CASSWTSGGTGELFF TGTGCCAGCAGTTGGACTAGCGGGGGAACCGGGGAGCTGTTTTTT
TRBJ1-1 NA NA TRBV18 CASSPGQATEAFF TGTGCCAGCTCACCGGGGCAGGCCACTGAAGCTTTCTTT
TRBJ1-6 NA NA TRBV6-1 CASSEWFTRDSPLHF TGTGCCAGCAGTGAATGGTTCACTCGGGATTCACCCCTCCACTTT
TRBJ1-4 TRBD1 NA TRBV5-8 CASSSGQGATNEKLFF TGTGCCAGCAGCTCAGGACAGGGGGCGACTAATGAAAAACTGTTTTTT
TRBJ1-3 NA few TRBV4-1 CASSPNQRGSGNTIYF TGCGCCAGCAGCCCAAATCAGCGGGGTTCTGGAAACACCATATATTTT
TRBJ2-5 TRBD2 NA TRBV10-3 CAISGGGLSRETQYF TGTGCCATCTCGGGGGGGGGTCTCTCAAGGGAGACCCAGTACTTC
TRBJ2-1 NA NA TRBV7-9 CASSPAGARYEQFF TGTGCCAGCAGCCCCGCGGGGGCCCGATACGAGCAGTTCTTC
TRBJ1-5 NA NA TRBV6-4 CASSGEEGQPQHF TGTGCCAGCAGTGGGGAGGAGGGTCAGCCCCAGCATTTT
TRBJ2-1 NA NA TRBV10-3 CAISGLVMANEQFF TGTGCCATCAGTGGGCTGGTAATGGCAAATGAGCAGTTCTTC
TRBJ1-4 TRBD1 once TRBV9 CASSGGGRLEKLFF TGTGCCAGCAGCGGAGGGGGCCGACTCGAAAAACTGTTTTTT
TRBJ2-7 NA NA TRBV10-3 CAISDYRVRNSYEQYF TGTGCCATCAGTGATTACAGGGTGAGAAATTCCTACGAGCAGTACTTC
TRBJ2-1 TRBD2 NA TRBV10-3 CAISGGKVAGGLYEQFF TGTGCCATCAGCGGGGGGAAGGTAGCGGGGGGGCTCTATGAGCAGTTCTTC
TRBJ1-2 NA few TRBV6-5 CASSSSGGYGYTF NA
TRBJ1-6 NA NA TRBV19 CASSIVGGSGSPLHF TGTGCCAGTAGTATAGTAGGGGGTTCAGGATCACCCCTCCACTTT
TRBJ2-5 TRBD2 NA TRBV5-6 CASSFRTSGGETQYF TGTGCCAGCAGCTTTCGGACTAGCGGGGGGGAGACCCAGTACTTC
TRBJ2-5 NA few TRBV4-1 CASSQVGTGRETQYF TGCGCCAGCAGCCAAGTTGGCACAGGGCGGGAGACCCAGTACTTC
TRBJ2-1 TRBD1 NA TRBV10-1 CASSESLDRAYNEQFF TGCGCCAGCAGTGAGTCGTTGGACAGGGCCTACAATGAGCAGTTCTTC
TRBJ1-4 TRBD1 NA TRBV18 CASSPGTGGEKLFF TGTGCCAGCTCACCGGGGACAGGAGGTGAAAAACTGTTTTTT
TRBJ1-1 NA NA TRBV6-5 CASSRRVKLFTEAFF TGTGCCAGCAGCCGCAGGGTCAAACTTTTCACTGAAGCTTTCTTT
TRBJ2-3 NA NA TRBV6-4 CASRVSRVVTDTQYF TGTGCCAGCAGAGTTTCGCGGGTGGTCACAGATACGCAGTATTTT
TRBJ1-2 TRBD1 NA TRBV19 CASARRTGPIYGYTF TGTGCCAGCGCCCGGAGGACAGGGCCTATCTATGGCTACACCTTC
TRBJ2-3 TRBD2 NA TRBV10-2 CASRATSGGASTDTQYF TGCGCCAGCAGGGCAACTAGCGGGGGAGCTAGCACAGATACGCAGTATTTT
TRBJ2-1 TRBD2 NA TRBV25-1 CASSESLAGGNEQFF TGTGCCAGCAGTGAATCGCTAGCGGGGGGGAATGAGCAGTTCTTC
TRBJ2-7 TRBD2 NA TRBV7-3 CASSPSGGAYEQYF TGTGCCAGCAGCCCCTCGGGGGGGGCCTACGAGCAGTACTTC
TRBJ1-1 NA NA TRBV10-1 CASSIGHANTEAFF TGCGCCAGCAGCATTGGACACGCGAACACTGAAGCTTTCTTT
TRBJ2-7 NA NA TRBV5-1 CASSQLGYEQYF TGCGCCAGCAGCCAACTAGGGTACGAGCAGTACTTC
TRBJ1-3 NA NA TRBV7-2 CASSPWQGLSGNTIYF TGTGCCAGCAGCCCCTGGCAGGGACTCTCTGGAAACACCATATATTTT
TRBJ2-3 NA once TRBV4-1 CASSHPNPTDTQYF TGCGCCAGCAGCCATCCCAATCCCACAGATACGCAGTATTTT
TRBJ1-2 NA NA TRBV9 CASSTRMTSSYGYTF TGTGCCAGCAGCACCCGAATGACATCCAGCTATGGCTACACCTTC
TRBJ1-2 NA NA TRBV6-1 CASSEPGEDYGYTF TGTGCCAGCAGTGAACCCGGGGAAGACTATGGCTACACCTTC
TRBJ2-1 TRBD1 once TRBV7-3 CASSQDRENEQFF TGTGCCAGCAGCCAGGACAGGGAGAATGAGCAGTTCTTC
TRBJ2-4 NA NA TRBV15 CATSRDLSGQNIQYF TGTGCCACCAGCAGAGATTTGTCTGGGCAAAACATTCAGTACTTC